One and the same sample provided the 28 T cell receptor beta chains below, sequenced in a study of vaccination and CD4 T cells after COVID-19. These TCRs are of unknown antigen specificity. Documented treatment: roughly ten-day PBMC culture with coronavirus spike peptide pools or control peptides (ViraFEST assay). CD4+ T lymphocytes from the unexposed donor were collected before the COVID-19 pandemic (2011-2018). Cultured CD4+ T cells had their DNA profiled by the Oncomine TCR Beta short-read assay. It was cultured CD4+ T cells from which genomic DNA was extracted. Using its own MiXCR run on the PCR reads, TCRdb lists one record per CDR3 protein. Seen here are approximately 9,400 distinct CDR3 sequences, around a third observed once, and the top ten hold 20% to 25%. The sample taken for sequencing was CD4+ T cells from blood, cultured in vitro. These receptors were obtained from a human donor in good health.

This chain connects TRBV6-1 to TRBJ2-1, with 8 positions matching TRBD2. Germline V gene data show CDR1 as MNHNS and CDR2 as SASEGT. Trimming took 7 bases from V and 4 from J; bases not matched to a gene: 15. CDR3 length: 17 amino acids. In DNA, the CDR3 is TGTGCCAGCACCCCGGGAGGGTCCTCCACCCTTTACAATGAGCAGTTCTTC. Translating it yields CASTPGGSSTLYNEQFF.

This clonotype has more than one count but fewer than ten. The chain links TRBV24-1 to TRBJ1-5; no clear D. The CDR3 is 17 residues long. V was trimmed by 4 bases and J by 0 bases, leaving 15 bases between them. Germline V gives CDR1 KGHDR, CDR2 SFDVKD. CDR3 amino acids: CATSDPREASSNQPQHF. As DNA, the CDR3 is TGTGCCACCAGTGACCCGCGGGAAGCGAGTAGCAATCAGCCCCAGCATTTT.

The CDR3 here is CASSFRGVGETQYF. CDR3 sequence (DNA): TGTGCCAGCAGCTTTCGGGGGGTCGGAGAGACCCAGTACTTC. This chain links TRBV14 with TRBJ2-5, with 7 bases lining up with TRBD2. Germline V gene lookup returns CDR1 SGHDN and CDR2 FVKESK. The junction had 7 bases not matched to a gene; V was cut back by 5 bases and J by 4 bases. This CDR3 has 14 residues.

The chain couples TRBV7-2 to TRBJ2-5, with 9 positions matching TRBD1. The CDR3 loop spans 18 amino acids. J lost 2 bases, V lost 4 bases, and 14 bases had no gene match. CDR1 is SGHTA and CDR2 is FQGNSA in the germline V gene. DNA of the CDR3: TGTGCCAGCAGCTCCTCTGACAGGGGGAGATACTCTCAAGAGACCCAGTACTTC. Translation: CASSSSDRGRYSQETQYF.

This clonotype has more than one count but fewer than ten. The chain joins TRBV6-1 to TRBJ1-1; TRBD1 matches at 9 bases. Germline V gene lookup returns CDR1 MNHNS and CDR2 SASEGT. CDR3 size: 13 residues. The ends lost 5 bases at V and 5 bases at J; junction bases unmatched: 3. CDR3: CASSRTGETEAFF. The CDR3, as DNA: TGTGCCAGCAGTCGGACAGGGGAGACTGAAGCTTTCTTT.

This clonotype was detected a few times. The rearrangement uses TRBV7-2 and TRBJ2-7, with D perhaps TRBD1 or TRBD2 (7 bases each). The CDR3 has 16 residues. The V end was cut by 5 bases, the J end by 3 bases, with 20 bases between. Germline values: CDR1 SGHTA, CDR2 FQGNSA. CDR3 DNA: TGTGCCAGCAGCCAGGGGGGGGCTAGCGGACTCTACGAGCAGTACTTC. Translating it yields CASSQGGASGLYEQYF. Full variable domain (outside the CDR3, taken from reference TRBV7-2 and TRBJ2-7): GAGVSQSPSNKVTEKGKDVELRCDPISGHTALYWYRQSLGQGLEFLIYFQGNSAPDKSGLPSDRFSAERTGGSVSTLTIQRTQQEDSAVYLCASSQGGASGLYEQYFGPGTRLTVT.

The chain employs TRBV20-1 and TRBJ2-7; 9 positions agree with TRBD2. The CDR3 runs to 15 residues. V shed 2 bases, J shed 4 bases, and the junction held 9 bases outside the gene matches. Germline V CDR1 and CDR2: DFQATT, SNEGSKA (reference sequence). CDR3 in DNA: TGCAGTGCTAGACCCGGCCTAGCGGGACTATACGAGCAGTACTTC. Translating gives CSARPGLAGLYEQYF.

This clonotype was counted between two and nine times. The chain carries TRBV27 and TRBJ2-1; D may be TRBD2 (6 bases). The CDR3 consists of 14 residues. CDR1 is MNHEY and CDR2 is SMNVEV in the germline V gene (reference sequence). Trimming stripped 4 bases from V and 7 bases from J, with 14 bases between. The CDR3 DNA reads as TGTGCCAGCAGTTCGACTAGTAGTGAGAATGAGCAGTTCTTC. Translated, it gives CASSSTSSENEQFF.

In its sample, this clonotype was seen a few times. The J gene is TRBJ2-5, the V gene TRBV20-1, with D possibly being TRBD2 (5 bases). Germline assignment: CDR1 DFQATT and CDR2 SNEGSKA (reference sequence). Trimming removed 1 base from V and 5 bases from J, with 17 bases in between. CDR3 length: 15 residues. The CDR3 DNA reads TGCAGTGCTAGAGGGATAGAGGGTACTGGGGAGACCCAGTACTTC. As protein: CSARGIEGTGETQYF.

This clonotype was seen only a few times. V is TRBV28 and J is TRBJ1-5; a weak D match, TRBD1 (5 bases). Trimming stripped 7 bases from V and 4 bases from J, with 11 bases between. Germline-derived CDR1 and CDR2 are MDHEN and SYDVKM. This CDR3 spans 13 amino acids. CDR3 nucleotide sequence: TGTGCCAGCAAGACTTGGGGGAATCAGCCCCAGCATTTT. Protein sequence: CASKTWGNQPQHF.

This sequence joins TRBV24-1 and TRBJ2-3; TRBD2 agrees at 8 bases. V was clipped by 5 bases and J by 4 bases; unmatched bases: 10. The CDR3 consists of 16 residues. Germline V gene sequence: CDR1 KGHDR, CDR2 SFDVKD. CDR3: CATSAISGNEADTQYF. DNA for the CDR3: TGTGCCACCAGTGCAATTAGCGGGAACGAGGCAGATACGCAGTATTTT.

The chain employs TRBV18 and TRBJ2-7; no firm D call. Germline CDR1 reads KGHSH; CDR2 reads LQKENI. Trimming pared 2 bases from V and 0 bases from J, leaving 11 bases between. CDR3 size: 15 residues. For the CDR3, the DNA is TGTGCCAGCTCACCATCGTCTCTCAGCTCCTACGAGCAGTACTTC. Amino acids: CASSPSSLSSYEQYF.

The chain employs TRBV20-1 and TRBJ1-1; the D gene is possibly TRBD1 (6 bases). This CDR3 has 13 amino acids. V was clipped by 6 bases and J by 1 base, with 12 bases between them. CDR1 and CDR2 from the germline V gene are DFQATT and SNEGSKA (reference sequence). The CDR3 DNA follows: TGCAGTGCCCCGGGACACCGGAACACTGAAGCTTTCTTT. Its translation is CSAPGHRNTEAFF.

J is TRBJ2-7 and V is TRBV20-1, with no clear D. The CDR3 sequence is 12 residues long. The germline V gene has CDR1 DFQATT and CDR2 SNEGSKA (reference sequence). V was pared by 7 bases and J by 2 bases, with 12 bases between. The CDR3 coding sequence is TGCAGTGTACGGCTTGGACCCTACGAGCAGTACTTC. This sequence encodes CSVRLGPYEQYF.

This clonotype was counted a few times. V is TRBV11-2 and J is TRBJ1-2; no firm D call. The CDR3 consists of 13 residues. Trimming shortened V by 1 base and J by 6 bases, and 9 bases separated the two germline ends. CDR1 SGHAT and CDR2 FQNNGV come from the germline V gene. CDR3 sequence (DNA): TGTGCCAGCAGCTTAGGTCCGTTAAATGGCTACACCTTC. This codes for CASSLGPLNGYTF.

CDR3 in DNA: TGTGCCAGCAGAACGGGACAAGAGACCCAGTACTTC. Protein product: CASRTGQETQYF. The chain has TRBV6-2 or TRBV6-3 and TRBJ2-5, with a tentative D call TRBD2 (5 bases). Germline V CDR1 and CDR2: MNHEY, SVGEGT. V shed 6 bases and J shed 2 bases, with 7 bases lying between them. The CDR3 extends over 12 amino acids.

This clonotype turned up a few times. This chain joins TRBV12-3 or TRBV12-4 and TRBJ2-7; D is unresolved. The length of the CDR3 is 12 residues. V was trimmed by 5 bases and J by 4 bases, leaving 9 bases between them. CDR3 nucleotides: TGTGCCAGCAGTCGCACTCGGTACGAGCAGTACTTC. Translating gives CASSRTRYEQYF.

The rearrangement joins TRBV20-1 to TRBJ1-2; 10 bases are shared with TRBD1. This CDR3 comprises 13 residues. Germline CDR1 is DFQATT and CDR2 is SNEGSKA (reference sequence). Losses at the gene ends were 4 bases for V and 8 bases for J; bases not matched to a gene: 7. The CDR3 sequence is CSATDRGLRGYTF. CDR3 nucleotide sequence: TGCAGTGCTACAGACAGGGGGCTTCGCGGCTACACCTTC.

This chain connects TRBV19 to TRBJ2-4; 9 positions agree with TRBD1. Germline V gene lookup returns CDR1 LNHDA and CDR2 SQIVND (reference sequence). The CDR3 contains 14 residues. J gave up 4 bases and V 7 bases, and 5 bases lay outside the gene matches. The chain's CDR3 is CASMVTGGKNIQYF. The CDR3 coding sequence is TGTGCCAGTATGGTGACAGGGGGAAAAAACATTCAGTACTTC.

This clonotype qualifies as medium-sized. CDR3 residues: CASSYREGGYGYTF. CDR3 sequence (DNA): TGTGCCAGCAGTTACAGGGAAGGCGGCTATGGCTACACCTTC. The chain uses TRBV6-2 or TRBV6-3 and TRBJ1-2; D ambiguous. Trimming removed 2 bases at V and 4 bases at J, with 11 bases between. This CDR3 region has 14 residues. Per the germline V gene, CDR1 is MNHEY and CDR2 is SVGEGT.

The table lists this clonotype with a few counts. The V call is TRBV6-4, the J call TRBJ2-1; a possible D gene is TRBD2 (6 bases). The CDR3 spans 13 residues. In germline, CDR1 is MRHNA, CDR2 SNTAGT. V lost 0 bases to trimming and J lost 9 bases, with 9 bases between them. CDR3 region: CASSDSLGGEQFF. The CDR3 nucleotides are TGTGCCAGCAGTGACTCGTTGGGGGGTGAGCAGTTCTTC.

This clonotype has more than one count but fewer than ten. The rearrangement links TRBV19 to TRBJ1-2, with D perhaps TRBD1 (5 bases). V was cut by 10 bases and J by 2 bases, with 14 bases left in between. This CDR3 comprises 13 residues. The germline CDR1 and CDR2 sequences are LNHDA and SQIVND (reference sequence). CDR3 coding DNA: TGTGCCACCACGGGAAAGGGGAACTATGGCTACACCTTC. This encodes CATTGKGNYGYTF.

This sequence joins TRBV27 and TRBJ2-7; the D gene is possibly TRBD2 (6 bases). The CDR3 sequence is 16 residues long. Trimming took off 5 bases at V and 7 bases at J, with 24 bases between the two ends. The germline V gene encodes CDR1 MNHEY and CDR2 SMNVEV (reference sequence). CDR3 DNA: TGTGCCAGCAGTGGATCTAGCGATCCCCCGTTTTTGGAGCAGTACTTC. Translation gives CASSGSSDPPFLEQYF.

This clonotype was seen only a few times. The rearrangement links TRBV10-3 to TRBJ2-7; the match to TRBD2 covers 9 bases. With V trimmed by 11 bases and J by 1 base, 15 bases remained unmatched. Germline values: CDR1 ENHRY, CDR2 SYGVKD. The CDR3 contains 16 residues. CDR3 loop: CAVLGLAGNHSYEQYF. The CDR3 DNA reads as TGTGCCGTCTTGGGGCTAGCGGGGAACCATTCCTACGAGCAGTACTTC.

This clonotype occurred a few times. The CDR3 loop reads CAISERNEQFF. CDR3 nucleotide sequence: TGTGCCATCAGTGAGAGAAATGAGCAGTTCTTC. The chain combines TRBV10-3 with TRBJ2-1; no clear D gene. The V end was cut by 2 bases, the J end by 7 bases, with 3 bases between. The CDR3 has 11 amino acids. CDR1 and CDR2 (germline): ENHRY, SYGVKD.

This clonotype is medium-sized (0.01 to 0.1%) within its sample. The CDR3 region has the DNA TGTGCCAGCAGTGAAGCGATGAATGTGGGCTATGGCTACACCTTC. It encodes CASSEAMNVGYGYTF. The J gene is TRBJ1-2, the V gene TRBV6-1; D call uncertain. CDR1 and CDR2 (germline): MNHNS, SASEGT. The V gene lost 0 bases and the J gene lost 4 bases, with 12 bases spanning the gap. CDR3 size: 15 residues.

The rearrangement joins TRBV7-2 to TRBJ1-2, with D unclear. CDR3 size: 14 residues. Trimming left V 1 base short and J 4 bases short, with 10 bases between. The V gene's germline CDR1 is SGHTA and CDR2 FQGNSA. The DNA of the CDR3 is TGTGCCAGCAGCTTAGGAAGGGCAGGCTATGGCTACACCTTC. This sequence encodes CASSLGRAGYGYTF. Complete variable domain (other parts from reference TRBV7-2 and TRBJ1-2): GAGVSQSPSNKVTEKGKDVELRCDPISGHTALYWYRQSLGQGLEFLIYFQGNSAPDKSGLPSDRFSAERTGGSVSTLTIQRTQQEDSAVYLCASSLGRAGYGYTFGSGTRLTVV.

This clonotype has more than one count but fewer than ten. The chain combines TRBV7-3 with TRBJ2-1, with 9 bases that match TRBD2. The CDR3 covers 13 residues. The germline V gene encodes CDR1 SGHTA and CDR2 FQGTGA. V lost 6 bases and J lost 6; bases outside the gene matches: 3. Here the CDR3 DNA reads TGTGCCAGCAGGTCAGCGGGGGGCAATGAGCAGTTCTTC. This gives the protein CASRSAGGNEQFF.